This TCR beta chain derives from a study of shared clonotypes between healthy human individuals. The assay used deep level. Libraries were prepared by immunoSEQ multiplex PCR; TCRdb keeps only in-frame clonotypes and omits some of them. The data hold 2 million to 2.5 million clones, with 95% observed a single time. In the CD4+ fraction, cells were divided into CD45RA+ naive and CD45RA-negative memory subsets. CDR3 size: 16 residues. The germline gives CDR1 WSHSY, CDR2 SAAADI. V lost 4 bases and J lost 8; bases outside the gene matches: 15. V gene TRBV10-2 combines with J gene TRBJ2-3, with TRBD2 identical over 7 bases. The source of this sequence is a man aged 18 to 35 in good health. The sequenced material came from naive CD4+ T cells sorted from blood. Subset: CD45RA+ positively selected. The CDR3 nucleotides are TGCGCCAGCAGTGCAGGGTCCAGCGGGGCCAGCGGTACGCAGTATTTT. Translated: CASSAGSSGASGTQYF.